The next 3 T cell receptor beta chains were all read from a single sample in a study of response to subunit inactivated influenza vaccine. Each CDR3 protein is one row after TCRdb ran MiXCR on the RT-PCR reads. This table has about 700,000 distinct CDR3 sequences, 11% to 15% appearing once. The sequences come from PBMCs from blood, collected approximately 15 days before vaccination. These receptors were obtained from a man over 45 who received an inactivated influenza vaccine.

V gene TRBV10-1 combines with J gene TRBJ1-1; D unresolved. Trimming took 2 bases from V and 5 from J, leaving 9 bases between them. CDR1 WNHNN and CDR2 SYGVQD come from the germline V gene (reference sequence). The length of the CDR3 is 13 residues. The CDR3 DNA reads as TGCGCCAGCAGTGAGAGAGTACGAACTGAAGCTTTCTTT. Protein sequence: CASSERVRTEAFF.

The sample holds many counts of this clonotype. The chain links TRBV19 to TRBJ2-1; D ambiguous. V was trimmed by 6 bases and J by 1 base, leaving 10 bases between them. Germline CDR1 and CDR2: LNHDA and SQIVND (reference sequence). The CDR3 covers 14 residues. The CDR3, as DNA: TGTGCCAGTAGCCCTACCCGGTCCTACAATGAGCAGTTCTTC. The encoded protein is CASSPTRSYNEQFF.

J is TRBJ2-7 and V is TRBV18, with 8 bases matching TRBD2. The CDR3 has 13 residues. V was clipped by 5 bases and J by 4 bases; unmatched bases: 4. Germline assignment: CDR1 KGHSH and CDR2 LQKENI. The CDR3 loop reads CASSKREKYEQYF. The DNA for the CDR3 is TGTGCCAGCTCAAAGCGGGAGAAATACGAGCAGTACTTC.